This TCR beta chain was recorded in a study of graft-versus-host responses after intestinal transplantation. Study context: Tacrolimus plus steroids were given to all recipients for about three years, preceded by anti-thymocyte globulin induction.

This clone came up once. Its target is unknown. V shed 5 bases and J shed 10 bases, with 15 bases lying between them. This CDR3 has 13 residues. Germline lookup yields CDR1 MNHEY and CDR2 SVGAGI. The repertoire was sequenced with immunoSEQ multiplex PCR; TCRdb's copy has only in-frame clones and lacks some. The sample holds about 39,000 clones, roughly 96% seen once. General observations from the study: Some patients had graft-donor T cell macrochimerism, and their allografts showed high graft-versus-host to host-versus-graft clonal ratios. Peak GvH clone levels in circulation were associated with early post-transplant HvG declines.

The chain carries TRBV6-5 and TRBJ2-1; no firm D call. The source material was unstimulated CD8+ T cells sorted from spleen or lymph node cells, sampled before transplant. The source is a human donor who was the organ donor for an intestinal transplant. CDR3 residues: CASSEEAQWEQFF. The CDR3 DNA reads TGTGCCAGCAGTGAAGAGGCCCAGTGGGAGCAGTTCTTC.